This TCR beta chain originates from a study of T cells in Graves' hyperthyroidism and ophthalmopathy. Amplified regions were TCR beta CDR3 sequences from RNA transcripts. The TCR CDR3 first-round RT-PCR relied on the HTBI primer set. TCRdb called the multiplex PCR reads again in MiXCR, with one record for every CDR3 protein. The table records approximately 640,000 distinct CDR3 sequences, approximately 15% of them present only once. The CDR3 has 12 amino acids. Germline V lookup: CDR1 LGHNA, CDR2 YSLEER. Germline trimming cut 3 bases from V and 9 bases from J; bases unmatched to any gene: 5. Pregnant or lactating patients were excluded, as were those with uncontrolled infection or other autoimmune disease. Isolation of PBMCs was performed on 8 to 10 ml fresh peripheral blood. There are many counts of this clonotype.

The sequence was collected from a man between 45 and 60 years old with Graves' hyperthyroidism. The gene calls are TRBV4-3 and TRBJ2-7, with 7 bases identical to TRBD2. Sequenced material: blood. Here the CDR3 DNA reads TGCGCCAGCAGCCAGGCGGGAGTGGGGCAGTACTTC. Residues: CASSQAGVGQYF.